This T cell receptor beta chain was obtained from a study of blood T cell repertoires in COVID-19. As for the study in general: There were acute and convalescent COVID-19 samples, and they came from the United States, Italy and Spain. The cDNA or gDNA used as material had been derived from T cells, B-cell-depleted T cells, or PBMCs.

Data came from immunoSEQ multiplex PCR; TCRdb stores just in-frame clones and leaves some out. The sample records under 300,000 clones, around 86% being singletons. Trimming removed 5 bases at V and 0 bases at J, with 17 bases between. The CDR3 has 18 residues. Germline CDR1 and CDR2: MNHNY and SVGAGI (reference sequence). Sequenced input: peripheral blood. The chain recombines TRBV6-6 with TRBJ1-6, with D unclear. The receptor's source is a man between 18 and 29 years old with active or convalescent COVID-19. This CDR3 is CASSRLFALSSYNSPLHF. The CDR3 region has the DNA TGTGCCAGCAGTCGACTTTTCGCTCTGAGCTCCTATAATTCACCCCTCCACTTT.